Presented here are 10 T cell receptor beta chains from one specimen sequenced in a study of CD8+CD57+ T cells in acquired aplastic anemia listed by TCRdb under 2018. Sequencing used an Illumina HiSeq 2000. Genomic DNA served as template for TCR beta VDJ combination and CDR3 sequence profiling. The raw public reads went through TCRdb reprocessing: fastp at Q25, MiXCR clone calling, in-frame beta chains kept. Rows are unified per CDR3 protein, each entry keeping the most common DNA and genes. This sample comprises about 220,000 distinct CDR3 sequences, 34% of them detected only once. Together, the top ten hold 0.95% to 1.2% of the sample. Specimen: sorted CD4+, CD8+, or CD8+CD57+ T cells (not recorded which) from PBMCs. These receptors all come from a human donor in good health, serving as a control.

CDR3 nucleotide sequence: TGTGCCAGCAGCCCCCGTCGGGAGGGTGGTACAGATACGCAGTATTTT. Translation: CASSPRREGGTDTQYF. This rearrangement joins TRBV7-8 to TRBJ2-3, with 8 bases that match TRBD2. The CDR3 has 16 amino acids. Germline CDR1 is SGHVS and CDR2 is FQNEAQ. V dropped 5 bases and J dropped 3; count of bases not matched to a gene: 10. Variable domain in full (rest from reference TRBV7-8 and TRBJ2-3): GAGVSQSPRYKVAKRGQDVALRCDPISGHVSLFWYQQALGQGPEFLTYFQNEAQLDKSGLPSDRFFAERPEGSVSTLKIQRTQQEDSAVYLCASSPRREGGTDTQYFGPGTRLTVL.

To note about this clonotype: This could be a read error, since a much larger clone is one nucleotide away. This chain connects TRBV11-2 to TRBJ2-7, with D perhaps TRBD1 (6 bases). The CDR3 extends over 15 amino acids. Germline CDR1 SGHAT, CDR2 FQNNGV. V lost 7 bases and J 3 bases, leaving 19 bases between the germline ends. CDR3 sequence: CASNSHRTGSYEQYF. The CDR3 coding sequence is TGTGCCAGCAACTCACATCGAACAGGGAGCTACGAGCAGTACTTC.

This clonotype has a count of ten or more. The rearrangement uses TRBV19 and TRBJ1-5; no clear D gene. CDR1 LNHDA and CDR2 SQIVND come from the germline V gene (reference sequence). The V and J ends lost 0 bases and 7 bases respectively, with 10 bases between them. This CDR3 has 14 residues. CDR3 coding DNA: TGTGCCAGTAGTATAGAAGGGTCCGGGCAGCCCCAGCATTTT. Translating gives CASSIEGSGQPQHF. Complete variable domain (other parts from reference TRBV19 and TRBJ1-5): DGGITQSPKYLFRKEGQNVTLSCEQNLNHDAMYWYRQDPGQGLRLIYYSQIVNDFQKGDIAEGYSVSREKKESFPLTVTSAQKNPTAFYLCASSIEGSGQPQHFGDGTRLSIL.

This clonotype was counted at least ten times. The chain combines TRBV2 with TRBJ2-2; TRBD1 might be the D (5 bases). The CDR3 extends over 15 amino acids. V gave up 5 bases and J gave up 2 bases, with 12 bases separating them. Per germline, CDR1 SNHLY and CDR2 FYNNEI. The CDR3 DNA follows: TGTGCCAGCAGTTCCCAGACAGACAACACCGGGGAGCTGTTTTTT. Translated, it gives CASSSQTDNTGELFF.

This clonotype was recorded a few times. This chain joins TRBV12-3 or TRBV12-4 and TRBJ1-2; a possible D gene is TRBD1 (6 bases). V dropped 1 base and J dropped 7 bases, with 22 bases sitting between them. The CDR3 is made up of 17 amino acids. CDR3 in DNA: TGTGCCAGCAGTTTAGGCTTTAACACAGGGAAGTCATTTGGCTACACCTTC. Protein product: CASSLGFNTGKSFGYTF.

This clonotype has just a few counts. The chain is built from TRBV5-1 and TRBJ1-1; no firm D call. Trimming pared 0 bases from V and 1 base from J, leaving 16 bases between. This CDR3 spans 17 amino acids. Germline CDR1 reads SGHRS; CDR2 reads YFSETQ. Written as DNA, the CDR3 is TGCGCCAGCAGCTTGGCGTTTTCGGGAAGTAGGAACACTGAAGCTTTCTTT. This sequence encodes CASSLAFSGSRNTEAFF.

CDR3 sequence: CASSPTGTPISPLHF. The DNA of the CDR3 is TGTGCCAGCAGCCCGACAGGGACACCGATCTCACCCCTCCACTTT. This sequence joins TRBV12-3 or TRBV12-4 and TRBJ1-6; 7 nucleotides align to TRBD1. V shed 6 bases and J 10 bases; nucleotides not matched to a gene: 12. This CDR3 is built from 15 residues.

The chain employs TRBV2 and TRBJ2-5; 14 bases line up with TRBD2. The CDR3 is 19 amino acids. CDR1 and CDR2 (germline): SNHLY, FYNNEI. V gave up 5 bases and J gave up 0 bases; unmatched junction bases: 11. The CDR3 DNA follows: TGTGCCAGCAGTAGACTAGCGGGGGGGTCCCCCGGGTACCAAGAGACCCAGTACTTC. It is translated as CASSRLAGGSPGYQETQYF.

The chain combines TRBV7-7 with TRBJ2-2; unclear D gene. CDR1 and CDR2 from the germline V gene are SSHAT and FNYEAQ (reference sequence). Trimming took off 2 bases at V and 4 bases at J, with 5 bases between the two ends. The CDR3 has 13 residues. The CDR3 coding sequence is TGTGCCAGCAGCTTACAAGTCACCGGGGAGCTGTTTTTT. This sequence encodes CASSLQVTGELFF.

V gene TRBV10-3 combines with J gene TRBJ1-6, with no clear D. Trimming removed 6 bases from V and 11 bases from J, with 8 bases in between. CDR1 and CDR2 (germline): ENHRY, SYGVKD. The CDR3 contains 11 residues. The CDR3 DNA reads as TGTGCCATCAGCCCCGGGACACCCCTCCACTTT. Translating gives CAISPGTPLHF.